This TCR beta chain was recovered during a study of OX40 agonist ivuxolimab in advanced cancers. Study-wide context: The costimulatory receptor OX40 (CD134) was targeted by ivuxolimab, a fully human IgG2 agonistic monoclonal antibody. Intravenous ivuxolimab was administered to patients every 2 weeks at six dose levels: 0.01, 0.1, 0.3, 1.5, 3 and 10 mg/kg. Of the roughly 50 dose-escalation patients, hepatocellular carcinoma was present in around 19, melanoma in approximately 15, renal cell carcinoma in 9 and head and neck cancer in 9. A male proportion of approximately 83% and a mean age of approximately 61 years, ranging from 23 to 79, were recorded for the dose-escalation cohort. Prior anti-PD-1, anti-PD-L1 or anti-CTLA-4 therapy was permitted, and about 40% of dose-escalation patients had received checkpoint inhibitors. Partial responses occurred in three dose-escalation patients, of whom one had hepatocellular carcinoma and two had cutaneous melanoma. Peripheral TCRbeta sequencing aimed to test whether ivuxolimab altered TCR sequence diversity and caused clonal T-cell expansion. The paper describes the monotherapy dose-escalation part (N of about 54 patients) of the phase I trial of ivuxolimab.

CDR1 and CDR2 are read off the germline V gene as SGHRS and YFSETQ. The CDR3 spans 15 residues, from the cysteine through the phenylalanine. The kept DNA is CDR3 alone, 45 bases in frame from the first base. V loses 5 bases of germline sequence and J loses 3 bases, and the interval between the two ends is 15 bases. For sequencing of the TCRbeta CDR3 region, genomic DNA was extracted from the sorted cells. The immunoSEQ Assay was used for sequencing of TCRbeta CDR3 regions. Drawn from immuneACCESS, this table holds only the in-frame rearrangements with V and J called that TCRdb kept. Clones are partly lost; checked studies trace under half to an unresolved V gene and leave the rest unexplained. Across this sample there are approximately 49,000 clones, with 85% seen only once. The leading ten clones occupy around 10% of the sample. Patients with a history of autoimmune disease or receiving systemic immunosuppression were excluded from the trial. Peripheral blood for TCR sequencing was collected from all dose cohorts at baseline, on cycle 4 day 1, and on cycle 7 day 1. The samples were taken from a phase I, first-in-human, multicenter, open-label dose-escalation trial of ivuxolimab. Adults with locally advanced or metastatic head and neck squamous cell, hepatocellular, melanoma or renal cell carcinoma were enrolled in the trial. CD4+ and CD8+ T cells were sorted separately from peripheral blood before TCR sequencing.

Broader findings and caveats from the paper: At doses of 0.1 to 3.0 mg/kg, clonal expansion of both CD4+ and CD8+ T cells in blood was seen between baseline and week 6. Antigen specificity was not determined for the clonally expanded peripheral T cells. Partial responders in the 0.1-3.0 mg/kg groups had among the lowest normalized peripheral clonal expansion, especially among CD8+ T cells. Low levels of normalized T-cell clonal expansion were also shown by some nonresponding patients. After ivuxolimab, CD8+ T cells had more expanded clones than CD4+ T cells on average.

Notes on this clone: It has no known antigen specificity. Per-base quality was not reported, and no clone a single base away is much larger than it.

The rearranged segments are TRBV5-1 and TRBJ2-1; the best D guess is TRBD1, with 6 bases matching. Source: CD4+ or CD8+ T cells sorted from blood, taken in a trial of the OX40 agonist ivuxolimab. This clonotype originated in an adult with an advanced solid tumor such as melanoma, head and neck, liver or kidney cancer. The bases read TGCGCCAGCAGTACCAGCCCGGACAGCTACAATGAGCAGTTCTTC. Translation gives CASSTSPDSYNEQFF.